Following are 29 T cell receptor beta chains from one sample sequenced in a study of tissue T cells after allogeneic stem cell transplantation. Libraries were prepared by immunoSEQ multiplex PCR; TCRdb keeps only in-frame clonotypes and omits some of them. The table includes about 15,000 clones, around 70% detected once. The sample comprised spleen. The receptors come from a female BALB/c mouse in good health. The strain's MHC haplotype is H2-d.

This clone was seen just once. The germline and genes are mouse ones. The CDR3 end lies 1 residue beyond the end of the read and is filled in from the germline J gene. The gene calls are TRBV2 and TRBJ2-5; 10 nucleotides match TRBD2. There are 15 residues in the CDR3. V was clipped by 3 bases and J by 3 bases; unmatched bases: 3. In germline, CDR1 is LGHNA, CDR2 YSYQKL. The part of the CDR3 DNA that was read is TGTGCCAGCAGCCATCCGGGACTGGGGCAAGACACCCAGTAC. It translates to CASSHPGLGQDTQY. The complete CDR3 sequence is CASSHPGLGQDTQYF.

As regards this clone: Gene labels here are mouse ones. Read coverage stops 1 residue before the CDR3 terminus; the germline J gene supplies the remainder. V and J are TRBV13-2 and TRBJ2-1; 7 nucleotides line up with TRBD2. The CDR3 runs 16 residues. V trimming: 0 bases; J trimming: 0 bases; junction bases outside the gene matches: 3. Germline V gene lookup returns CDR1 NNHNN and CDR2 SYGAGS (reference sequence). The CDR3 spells CASGDVPGGNYAEQFF. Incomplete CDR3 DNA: TGTGCCAGCGGTGATGTTCCTGGGGGTAACTATGCTGAGCAGTTC.

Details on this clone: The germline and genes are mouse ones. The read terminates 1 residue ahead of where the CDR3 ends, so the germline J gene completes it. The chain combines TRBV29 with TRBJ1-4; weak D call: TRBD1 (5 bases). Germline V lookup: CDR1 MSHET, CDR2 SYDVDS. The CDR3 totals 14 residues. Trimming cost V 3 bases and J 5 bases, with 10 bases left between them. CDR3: CASSFPTENERLFF. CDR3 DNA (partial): TGTGCTAGCAGTTTCCCGACAGAAAACGAAAGATTATTT.

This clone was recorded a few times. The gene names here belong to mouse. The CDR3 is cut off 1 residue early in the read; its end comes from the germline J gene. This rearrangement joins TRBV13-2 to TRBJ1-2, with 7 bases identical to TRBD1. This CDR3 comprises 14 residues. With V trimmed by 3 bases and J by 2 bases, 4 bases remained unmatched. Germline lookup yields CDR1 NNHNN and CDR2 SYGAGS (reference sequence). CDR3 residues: CASGATGENSDYTF. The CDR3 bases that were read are TGTGCCAGCGGTGCCACAGGGGAGAACTCCGACTACACC.

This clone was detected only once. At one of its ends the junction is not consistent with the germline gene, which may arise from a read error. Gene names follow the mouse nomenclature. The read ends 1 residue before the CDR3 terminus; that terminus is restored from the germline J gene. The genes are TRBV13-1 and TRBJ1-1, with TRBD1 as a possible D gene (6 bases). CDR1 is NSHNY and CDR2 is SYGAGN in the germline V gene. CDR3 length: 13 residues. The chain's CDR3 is CASSDRGNAEVFF. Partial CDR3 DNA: TGTGCCAGCAGTGATAGGGGGAACGCAGAAGTCTTC.

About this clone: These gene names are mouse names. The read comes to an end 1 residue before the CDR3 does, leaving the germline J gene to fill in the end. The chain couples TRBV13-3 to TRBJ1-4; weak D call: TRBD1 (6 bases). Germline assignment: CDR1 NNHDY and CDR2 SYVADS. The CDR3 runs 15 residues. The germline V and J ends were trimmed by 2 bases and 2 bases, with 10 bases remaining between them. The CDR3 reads CASSDPGQSNERLFF. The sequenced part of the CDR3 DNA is TGTGCCAGCAGTGACCCGGGACAATCCAACGAAAGATTATTT. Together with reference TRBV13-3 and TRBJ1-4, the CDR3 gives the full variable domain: EAAVTQSPRSKVAVTGGKVTLSCHQTNNHDYMYWYRQDTGHGLRLIHYSYVADSTEKGDIPDGYKASRPSQENFSLILELASLSQTAVYFCASSDPGQSNERLFFGHGTKLSVL.

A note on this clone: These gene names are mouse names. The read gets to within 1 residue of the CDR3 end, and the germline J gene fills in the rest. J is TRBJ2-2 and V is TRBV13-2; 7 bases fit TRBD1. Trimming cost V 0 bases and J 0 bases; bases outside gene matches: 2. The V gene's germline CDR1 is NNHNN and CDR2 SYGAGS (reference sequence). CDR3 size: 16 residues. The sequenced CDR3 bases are TGTGCCAGCGGTGATGGGACAGGAGCAAACACCGGGCAGCTCTAC. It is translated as CASGDGTGANTGQLY. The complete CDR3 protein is CASGDGTGANTGQLYF.

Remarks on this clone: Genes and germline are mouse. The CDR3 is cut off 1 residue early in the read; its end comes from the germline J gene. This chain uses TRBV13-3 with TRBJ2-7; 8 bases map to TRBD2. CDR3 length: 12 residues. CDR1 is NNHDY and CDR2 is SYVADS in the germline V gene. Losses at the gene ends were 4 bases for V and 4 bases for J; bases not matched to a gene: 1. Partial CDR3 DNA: TGTGCCAGCAGTCCTGGGGGGTATGAACAGTAC. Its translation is CASSPGGYEQY. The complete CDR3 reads CASSPGGYEQYF.

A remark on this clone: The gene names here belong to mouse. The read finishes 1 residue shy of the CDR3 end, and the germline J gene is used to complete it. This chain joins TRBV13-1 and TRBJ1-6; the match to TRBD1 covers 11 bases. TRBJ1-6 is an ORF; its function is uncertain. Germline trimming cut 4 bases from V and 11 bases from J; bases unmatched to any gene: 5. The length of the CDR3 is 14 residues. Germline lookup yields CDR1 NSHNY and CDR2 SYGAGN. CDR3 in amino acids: CASSPGQGGPPLYF. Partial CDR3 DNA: TGTGCCAGCAGTCCGGGACAGGGGGGGCCGCCCCTCTAC.

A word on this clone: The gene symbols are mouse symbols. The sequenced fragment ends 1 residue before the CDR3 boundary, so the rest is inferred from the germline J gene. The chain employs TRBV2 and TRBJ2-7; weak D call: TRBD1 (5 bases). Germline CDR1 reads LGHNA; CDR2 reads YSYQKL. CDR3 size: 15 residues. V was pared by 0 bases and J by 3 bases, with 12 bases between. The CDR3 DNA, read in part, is TGTGCCAGCAGCCAAGATCCCGGACAAAGCTATGAACAGTAC. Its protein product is CASSQDPGQSYEQY. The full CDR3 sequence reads CASSQDPGQSYEQYF.

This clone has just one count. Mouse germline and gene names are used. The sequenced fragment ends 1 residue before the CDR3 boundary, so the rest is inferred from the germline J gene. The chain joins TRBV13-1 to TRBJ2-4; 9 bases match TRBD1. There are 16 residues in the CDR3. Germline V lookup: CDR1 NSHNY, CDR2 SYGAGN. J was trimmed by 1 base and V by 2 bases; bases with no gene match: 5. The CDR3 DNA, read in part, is TGTGCCAGCAGTGAAGGACAGGGGTGGGGTCAAAACACCTTGTAC. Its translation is CASSEGQGWGQNTLY. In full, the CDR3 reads CASSEGQGWGQNTLYF.

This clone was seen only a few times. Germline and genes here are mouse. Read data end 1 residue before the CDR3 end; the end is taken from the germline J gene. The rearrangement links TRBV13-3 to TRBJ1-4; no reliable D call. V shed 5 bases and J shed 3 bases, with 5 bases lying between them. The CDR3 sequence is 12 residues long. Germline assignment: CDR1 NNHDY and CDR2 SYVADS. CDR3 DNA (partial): TGTGCCAGCAGCTCAGCCAACGAAAGATTATTT. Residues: CASSSANERLF. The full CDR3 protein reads CASSSANERLFF.

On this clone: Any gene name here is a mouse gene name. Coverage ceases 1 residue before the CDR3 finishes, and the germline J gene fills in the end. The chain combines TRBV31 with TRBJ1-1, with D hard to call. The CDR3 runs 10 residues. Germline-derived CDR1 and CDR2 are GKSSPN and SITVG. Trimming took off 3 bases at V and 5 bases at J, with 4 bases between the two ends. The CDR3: CAWSGTEVFF. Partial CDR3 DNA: TGTGCCTGGAGCGGGACAGAAGTCTTC.

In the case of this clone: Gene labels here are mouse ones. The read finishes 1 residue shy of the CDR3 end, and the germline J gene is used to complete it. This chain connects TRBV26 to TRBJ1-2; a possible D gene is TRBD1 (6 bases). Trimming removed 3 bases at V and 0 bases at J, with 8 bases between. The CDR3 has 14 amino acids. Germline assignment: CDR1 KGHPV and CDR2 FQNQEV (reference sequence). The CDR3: CASSLKGANSDYTF. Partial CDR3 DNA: TGTGCCAGCAGTCTAAAGGGGGCAAACTCCGACTACACC.

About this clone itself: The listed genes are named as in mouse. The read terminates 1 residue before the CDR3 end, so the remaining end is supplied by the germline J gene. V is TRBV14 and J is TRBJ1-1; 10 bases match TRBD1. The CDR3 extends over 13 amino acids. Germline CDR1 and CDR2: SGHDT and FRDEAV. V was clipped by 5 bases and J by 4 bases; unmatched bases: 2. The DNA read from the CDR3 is TGTGCCAGCAGCCGGGACAGGGGCACAGAAGTCTTC. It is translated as CASSRDRGTEVF. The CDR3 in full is CASSRDRGTEVFF.

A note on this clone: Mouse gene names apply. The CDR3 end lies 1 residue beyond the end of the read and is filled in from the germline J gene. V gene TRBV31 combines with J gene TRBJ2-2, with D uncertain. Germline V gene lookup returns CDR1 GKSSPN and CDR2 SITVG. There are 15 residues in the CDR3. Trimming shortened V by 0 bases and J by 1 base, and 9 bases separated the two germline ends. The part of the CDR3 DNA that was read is TGTGCCTGGAGTCTAGTTGGGAGAAACACCGGGCAGCTCTAC. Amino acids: CAWSLVGRNTGQLY. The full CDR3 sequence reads CAWSLVGRNTGQLYF.

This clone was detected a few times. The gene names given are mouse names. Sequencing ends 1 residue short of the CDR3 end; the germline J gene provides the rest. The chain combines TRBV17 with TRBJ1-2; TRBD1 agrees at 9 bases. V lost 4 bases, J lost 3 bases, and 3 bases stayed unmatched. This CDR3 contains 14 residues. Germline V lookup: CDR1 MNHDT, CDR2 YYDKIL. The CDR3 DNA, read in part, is TGTGCTAGCAGTAAAAGGACAGGGGACTCCGACTACACC. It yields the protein CASSKRTGDSDYT. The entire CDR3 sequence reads CASSKRTGDSDYTF. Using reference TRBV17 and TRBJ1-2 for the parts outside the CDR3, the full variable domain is DTTVKQNPRYKLARVGKPVNLICSQTMNHDTMYWYQKKPNQAPKLLLFYYDKILNREADTFEKFQSSRPNNSFCSLYIGSAGLEYSAMYLCASSKRTGDSDYTFGSGTRLLVI.

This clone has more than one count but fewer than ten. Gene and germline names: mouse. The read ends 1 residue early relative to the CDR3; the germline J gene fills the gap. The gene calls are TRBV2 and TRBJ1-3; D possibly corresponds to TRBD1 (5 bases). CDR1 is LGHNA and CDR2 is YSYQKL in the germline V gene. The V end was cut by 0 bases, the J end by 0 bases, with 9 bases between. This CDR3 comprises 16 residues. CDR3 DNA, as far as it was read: TGTGCCAGCAGCCAAGATCGGGGCATTTCTGGAAATACGCTCTAT. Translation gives CASSQDRGISGNTLY. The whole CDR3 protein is CASSQDRGISGNTLYF.

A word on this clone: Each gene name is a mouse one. The CDR3 reads CASRRLGGRTGQLYF. The covered CDR3 bases are TGTGCCAGCAGGCGACTGGGGGGGCGCACCGGGCAGCTCTAC. This chain links TRBV19 with TRBJ2-2; 12 bases agree with TRBD2. The read finishes 1 residue shy of the CDR3 end, and the germline J gene is used to complete it. V dropped 5 bases and J dropped 4; count of bases not matched to a gene: 3. Germline CDR1 FNHDT, CDR2 SITEND (reference sequence). This CDR3 has 15 amino acids.

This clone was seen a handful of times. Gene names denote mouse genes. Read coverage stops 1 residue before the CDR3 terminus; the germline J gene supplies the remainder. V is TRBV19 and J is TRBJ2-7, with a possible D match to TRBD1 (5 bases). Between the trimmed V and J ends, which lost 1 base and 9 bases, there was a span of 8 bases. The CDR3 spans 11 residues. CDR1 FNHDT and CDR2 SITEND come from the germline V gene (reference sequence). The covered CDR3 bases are TGTGCCAGCAGTATAAGGGGTGGACAGTAC. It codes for CASSIRGGQY. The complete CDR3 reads CASSIRGGQYF.

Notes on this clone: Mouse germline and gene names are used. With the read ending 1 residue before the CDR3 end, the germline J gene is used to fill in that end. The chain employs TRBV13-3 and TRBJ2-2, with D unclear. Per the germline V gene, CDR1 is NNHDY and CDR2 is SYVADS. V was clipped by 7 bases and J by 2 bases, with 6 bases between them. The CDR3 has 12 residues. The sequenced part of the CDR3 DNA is TGTGCCAGCTCGGGGAACACCGGGCAGCTCTAC. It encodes CASSGNTGQLY. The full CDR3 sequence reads CASSGNTGQLYF.

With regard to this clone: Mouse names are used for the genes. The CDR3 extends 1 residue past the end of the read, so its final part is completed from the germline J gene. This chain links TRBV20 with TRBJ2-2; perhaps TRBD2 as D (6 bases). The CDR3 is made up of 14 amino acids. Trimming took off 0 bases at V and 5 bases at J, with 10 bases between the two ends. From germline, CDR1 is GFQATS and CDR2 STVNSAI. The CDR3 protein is CGARDLGPTGQLYF. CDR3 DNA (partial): TGTGGTGCTAGGGATCTGGGGCCGACCGGGCAGCTCTAC. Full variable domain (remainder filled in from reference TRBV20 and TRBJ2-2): GALVYQYPRRTICKSGTSMRMECQAVGFQATSVAWYRQSPQKTFELIALSTVNSAIKYEQNFTQEKFPISHPNLSFSSMTVLNAYLEDRGLYLCGARDLGPTGQLYFGEGSKLTVL.

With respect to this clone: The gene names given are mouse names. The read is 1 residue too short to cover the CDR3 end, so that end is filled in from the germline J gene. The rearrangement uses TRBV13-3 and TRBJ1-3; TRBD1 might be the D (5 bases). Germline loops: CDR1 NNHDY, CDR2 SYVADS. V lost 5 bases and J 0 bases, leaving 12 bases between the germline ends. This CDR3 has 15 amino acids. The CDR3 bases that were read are TGTGCCAGCAGGCCCCACGACAGTTCTGGAAATACGCTCTAT. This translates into CASRPHDSSGNTLY. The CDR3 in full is CASRPHDSSGNTLYF.

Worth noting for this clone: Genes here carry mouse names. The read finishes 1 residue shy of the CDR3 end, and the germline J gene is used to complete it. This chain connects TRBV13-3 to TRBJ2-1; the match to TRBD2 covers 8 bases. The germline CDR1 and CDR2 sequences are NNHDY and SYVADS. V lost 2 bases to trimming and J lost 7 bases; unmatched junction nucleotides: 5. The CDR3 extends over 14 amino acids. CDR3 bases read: TGTGCCAGCAGTGACTGGGGGGCGTGGGCTGAGCAGTTC. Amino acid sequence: CASSDWGAWAEQF. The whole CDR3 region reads CASSDWGAWAEQFF.

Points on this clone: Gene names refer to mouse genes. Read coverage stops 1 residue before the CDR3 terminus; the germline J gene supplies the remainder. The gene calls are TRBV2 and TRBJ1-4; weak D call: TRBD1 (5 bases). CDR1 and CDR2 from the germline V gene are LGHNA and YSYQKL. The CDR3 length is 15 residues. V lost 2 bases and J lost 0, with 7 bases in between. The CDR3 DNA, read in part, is TGTGCCAGCAGCCAACAGGGCATTTCCAACGAAAGATTATTT. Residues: CASSQQGISNERLF. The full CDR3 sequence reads CASSQQGISNERLFF.

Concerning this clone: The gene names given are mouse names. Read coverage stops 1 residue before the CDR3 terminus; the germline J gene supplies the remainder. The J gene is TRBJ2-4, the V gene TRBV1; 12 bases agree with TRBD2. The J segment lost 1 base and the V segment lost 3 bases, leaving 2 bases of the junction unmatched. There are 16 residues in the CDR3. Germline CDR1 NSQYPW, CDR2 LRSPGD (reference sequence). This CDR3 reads CTCSAGLGGGQNTLYF. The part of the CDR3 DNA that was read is TGCACCTGCAGTGCGGGACTGGGGGGCGGTCAAAACACCTTGTAC.

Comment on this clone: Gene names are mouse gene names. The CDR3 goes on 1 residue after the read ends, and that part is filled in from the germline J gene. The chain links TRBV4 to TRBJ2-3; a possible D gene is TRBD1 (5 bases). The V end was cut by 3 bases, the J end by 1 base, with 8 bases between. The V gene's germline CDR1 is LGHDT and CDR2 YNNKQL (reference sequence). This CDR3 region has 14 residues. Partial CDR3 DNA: TGTGCCAGCAGCTACCAGGGTGGTGCAGAAACGCTGTAT. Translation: CASSYQGGAETLY. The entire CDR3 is CASSYQGGAETLYF.

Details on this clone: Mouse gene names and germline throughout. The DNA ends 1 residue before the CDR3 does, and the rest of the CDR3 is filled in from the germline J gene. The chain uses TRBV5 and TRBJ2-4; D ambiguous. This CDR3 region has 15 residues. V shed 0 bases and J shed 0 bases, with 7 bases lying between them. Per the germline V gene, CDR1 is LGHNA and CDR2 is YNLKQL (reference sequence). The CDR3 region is CASSQDWASQNTLYF. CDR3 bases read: TGTGCCAGCAGCCAAGATTGGGCTAGTCAAAACACCTTGTAC.

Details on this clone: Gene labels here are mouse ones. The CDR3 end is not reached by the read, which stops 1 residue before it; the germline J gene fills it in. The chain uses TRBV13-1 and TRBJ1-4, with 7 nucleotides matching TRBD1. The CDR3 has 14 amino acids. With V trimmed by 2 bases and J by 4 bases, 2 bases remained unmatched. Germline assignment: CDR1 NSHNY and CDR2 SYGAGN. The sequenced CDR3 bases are TGTGCCAGCAGTGAGACAGGGTTCAACGAAAGATTATTT. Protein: CASSETGFNERLF. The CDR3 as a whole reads CASSETGFNERLFF.